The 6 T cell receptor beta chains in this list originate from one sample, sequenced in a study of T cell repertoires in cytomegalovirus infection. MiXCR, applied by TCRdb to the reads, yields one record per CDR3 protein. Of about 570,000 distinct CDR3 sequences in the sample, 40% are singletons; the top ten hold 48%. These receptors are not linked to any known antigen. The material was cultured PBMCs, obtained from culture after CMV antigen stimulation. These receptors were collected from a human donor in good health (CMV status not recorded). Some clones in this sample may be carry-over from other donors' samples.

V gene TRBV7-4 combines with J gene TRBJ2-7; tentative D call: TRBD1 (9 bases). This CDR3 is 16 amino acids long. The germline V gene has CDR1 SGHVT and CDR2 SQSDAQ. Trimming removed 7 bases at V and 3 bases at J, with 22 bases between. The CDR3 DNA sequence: TGTGCCAGCACCCAGGTAGCGGGACAGGGTCGCTACGAGCAGTACTTC. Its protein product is CASTQVAGQGRYEQYF.

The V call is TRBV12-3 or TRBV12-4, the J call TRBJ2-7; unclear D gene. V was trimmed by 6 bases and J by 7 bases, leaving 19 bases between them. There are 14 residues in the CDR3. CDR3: CASRDGTILGEQYF. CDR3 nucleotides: TGTGCCAGCAGAGACGGAACGATCCTTGGGGAGCAGTACTTC.

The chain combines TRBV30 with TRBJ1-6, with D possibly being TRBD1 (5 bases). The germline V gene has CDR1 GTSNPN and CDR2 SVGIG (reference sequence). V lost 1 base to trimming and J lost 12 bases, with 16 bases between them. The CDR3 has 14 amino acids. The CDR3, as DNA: TGTGCCTGGAGTGGAGGGACGGACTCAAGACCCCTCCACTTT. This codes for CAWSGGTDSRPLHF.

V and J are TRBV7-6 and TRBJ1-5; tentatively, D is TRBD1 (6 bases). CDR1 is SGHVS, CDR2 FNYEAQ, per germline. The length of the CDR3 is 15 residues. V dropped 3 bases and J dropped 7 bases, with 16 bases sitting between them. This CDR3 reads CASSFGQGLLQPQHF. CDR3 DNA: TGTGCCAGCAGCTTCGGGCAGGGGCTCTTACAGCCCCAGCATTTT.

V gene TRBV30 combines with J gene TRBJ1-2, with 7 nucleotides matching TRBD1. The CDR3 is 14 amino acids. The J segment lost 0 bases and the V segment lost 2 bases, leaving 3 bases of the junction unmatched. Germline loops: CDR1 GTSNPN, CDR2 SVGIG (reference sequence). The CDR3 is CAWSWDRANYGYTF. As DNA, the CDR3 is TGTGCCTGGAGTTGGGACAGAGCTAACTATGGCTACACCTTC.

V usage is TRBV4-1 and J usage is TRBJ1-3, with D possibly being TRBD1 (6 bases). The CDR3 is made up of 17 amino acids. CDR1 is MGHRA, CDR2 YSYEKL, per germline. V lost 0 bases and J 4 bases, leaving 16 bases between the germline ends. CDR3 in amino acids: CASSQDILGGRGNTIYF. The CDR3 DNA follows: TGCGCCAGCAGCCAAGATATTCTAGGGGGGCGAGGAAACACCATATATTTT.